The 32 T cell receptor beta chains listed next were all sequenced from one sample in a study of blood T cell repertoires in COVID-19. Data came from immunoSEQ multiplex PCR; TCRdb stores just in-frame clones and leaves some out. The sample includes tens of thousands of clones, approximately 87% of them seen just once. Sequenced: peripheral blood. These receptors all stem from a human donor in a cohort sampled during active COVID-19.

The rearrangement joins TRBV10-3 to TRBJ1-5; 7 bases match TRBD1. This CDR3 has 14 amino acids. Trimming removed 10 bases from V and 0 bases from J; junction bases left unmatched: 6. CDR1 ENHRY and CDR2 SYGVKD come from the germline V gene. The CDR3 is CATATGNSNQPQHF. In DNA, the CDR3 is TGTGCCACCGCGACAGGGAATAGCAATCAGCCCCAGCATTTT.

This sequence joins TRBV12-3 or TRBV12-4 and TRBJ1-4; no reliable D call. The CDR3 is made up of 13 amino acids. V was clipped by 8 bases and J by 0 bases, with 7 bases between them. DNA for the CDR3: TGTGCCAGCTTTCAGGCAACTAATGAAAAACTGTTTTTT. This sequence encodes CASFQATNEKLFF.

The chain couples TRBV6-5 to TRBJ1-1, with D unresolved. This CDR3 has 15 residues. Germline V gives CDR1 MNHEY, CDR2 SVGAGI. Deletions cut 0 bases from V and 5 bases from J, with 13 bases between. CDR3 DNA sequence: TGTGCCAGCAGTTACTCGAATGGTGGGGAGACTGAAGCTTTCTTT. Amino acids: CASSYSNGGETEAFF.

The chain carries TRBV19 and TRBJ2-3; D is perhaps TRBD2 (5 bases). The CDR3 is 19 amino acids. Germline V CDR1 and CDR2: LNHDA, SQIVND (reference sequence). V dropped 5 bases and J dropped 2 bases, with 26 bases sitting between them. DNA for the CDR3: TGTGCCAGTAGTCCGACGGGGTATCTTTTTGGGGAAAACACAGATACGCAGTATTTT. As protein: CASSPTGYLFGENTDTQYF.

The chain recombines TRBV4-1 with TRBJ2-2, with 11 nucleotides matching TRBD2. The CDR3 is made up of 16 amino acids. Germline CDR1 and CDR2: MGHRA and YSYEKL. V was clipped by 0 bases and J by 6 bases; unmatched bases: 3. The CDR3 reads CASSQEASGRSGELFF. For the CDR3, the DNA is TGCGCCAGCAGCCAAGAGGCTAGCGGGAGGTCCGGGGAGCTGTTTTTT.

This chain uses TRBV5-8 with TRBJ2-2; TRBD1 matches 7 bases. Germline trimming cut 2 bases from V and 7 bases from J; bases unmatched to any gene: 8. The CDR3 consists of 15 residues. CDR1 and CDR2 (germline): SGHTS, YDEGEE. The CDR3: CASSFVRGRGGELFF. Written as DNA, the CDR3 is TGTGCCAGCAGCTTCGTAAGGGGGCGCGGCGGGGAGCTGTTTTTT.

There are a few counts of this clone. The chain links TRBV7-3 to TRBJ2-1; D is perhaps TRBD2 (6 bases). The CDR3 extends over 13 amino acids. The germline gives CDR1 SGHTA, CDR2 FQGTGA. The germline V and J ends were trimmed by 5 bases and 6 bases, with 11 bases remaining between them. The DNA for the CDR3 is TGTGCCAGCAGCCCCAATAGCGGCAATGAGCAGTTCTTC. Residues: CASSPNSGNEQFF.

This rearrangement joins TRBV15 to TRBJ2-2; 14 nucleotides align to TRBD2. Per germline, CDR1 LNHNV and CDR2 YYDKDF (reference sequence). Unmatched junction bases numbered 9, after V lost 2 bases and J lost 7 bases. The CDR3 consists of 18 residues. The CDR3 is CATSRSGTSGRLVGELFF. The CDR3 coding sequence is TGTGCCACCAGCAGATCCGGGACTAGCGGGAGATTGGTCGGGGAGCTGTTTTTT.

V is TRBV6-2 or TRBV6-3 and J is TRBJ2-2; 10 bases align to TRBD2. From germline, CDR1 is MNHEY and CDR2 SVGEGT. J gave up 2 bases and V 1 base, and 7 bases lay outside the gene matches. The length of the CDR3 is 18 residues. CDR3 sequence reads: CASSYWTSGIQNTGELFF. Written as DNA, the CDR3 is TGTGCCAGCAGTTACTGGACTAGCGGAATACAAAACACCGGGGAGCTGTTTTTT.

This clone was counted only a few times. V is TRBV7-2 and J is TRBJ2-2; TRBD1 is a possible D gene (6 bases). The CDR3 length is 16 residues. V lost 0 bases and J 1 base, leaving 9 bases between the germline ends. Germline V gene data show CDR1 as SGHTA and CDR2 as FQGNSA. DNA of the CDR3: TGTGCCAGCAGCTTAGCGCCCAGGGGGAACACCGGGGAGCTGTTTTTT. Amino acids: CASSLAPRGNTGELFF. The full variable domain, rest sourced from reference TRBV7-2 and TRBJ2-2, is GAGVSQSPSNKVTEKGKDVELRCDPISGHTALYWYRQSLGQGLEFLIYFQGNSAPDKSGLPSDRFSAERTGGSVSTLTIQRTQQEDSAVYLCASSLAPRGNTGELFFGEGSRLTVL.

The rearrangement links TRBV7-8 to TRBJ2-3; tentative D call: TRBD1 (6 bases). The CDR3 runs to 16 residues. V was trimmed by 0 bases and J by 6 bases, leaving 16 bases between them. The germline CDR1 and CDR2 sequences are SGHVS and FQNEAQ. This CDR3 is CASSLAVTGRVDTQYF. The CDR3 DNA sequence: TGTGCCAGCAGCTTAGCGGTCACAGGGCGGGTGGATACGCAGTATTTT.

As concerns this clone: Other nucleotide sequences from this sample produce the same CDR3. The chain employs TRBV11-2 and TRBJ1-5, with TRBD1 matching 11 bases. CDR3 length: 18 amino acids. Germline trimming cut 1 base from V and 6 bases from J; bases unmatched to any gene: 11. Germline lookup yields CDR1 SGHAT and CDR2 FQNNGV. The CDR3 sequence is CASSLGGGTGGVAQPQHF. For the CDR3, the DNA is TGTGCCAGCAGCTTAGGGGGCGGGACAGGGGGTGTTGCTCAGCCCCAGCATTTT.

The sample holds one count of this clone. The chain has TRBV4-3 and TRBJ2-7; 9 bases fit TRBD2. The trim removed 0 bases at V and 2 bases at J, leaving 11 bases unmatched. The CDR3 runs 18 residues. Per the germline V gene, CDR1 is LGHNA and CDR2 is YSLEER. CDR3 sequence: CASSQDRSSGAVTYEQYF. The DNA for the CDR3 is TGCGCCAGCAGCCAAGATCGGTCTAGCGGGGCAGTAACCTACGAGCAGTACTTC.

The chain links TRBV2 to TRBJ1-5, with 7 bases identical to TRBD1. CDR1 SNHLY and CDR2 FYNNEI come from the germline V gene. This CDR3 is 14 amino acids long. V was clipped by 6 bases and J by 7 bases; unmatched bases: 9. The CDR3 DNA is TGTGCCAGCAGGGAATTTACAGGGGAACAGCCCCAGCATTTT. As protein: CASREFTGEQPQHF.

This chain joins TRBV18 and TRBJ1-2, with D tentatively TRBD1 (6 bases). There are 18 residues in the CDR3. V was cut by 3 bases and J by 0 bases, with 20 bases left in between. Germline values: CDR1 KGHSH, CDR2 LQKENI. CDR3 DNA sequence: TGTGCCAGCTCACCCTCGGGGGGCGAGGTTGGATCTAACTATGGCTACACCTTC. Amino acid sequence: CASSPSGGEVGSNYGYTF.

The chain links TRBV4-1 to TRBJ1-4; no clear D gene. V gave up 1 base and J gave up 8 bases, with 8 bases separating them. This CDR3 region has 13 residues. From germline, CDR1 is MGHRA and CDR2 YSYEKL. The DNA of the CDR3 is TGCGCCAGCAGCCAAGGGGCTTGGGAAAAACTGTTTTTT. It yields the protein CASSQGAWEKLFF.

This CDR3 is CASAPDRNQPQHF. The CDR3 nucleotides are TGTGCCAGTGCTCCCGACAGGAATCAGCCCCAGCATTTT. The V gene is TRBV2, the J gene TRBJ1-5, with a weak D call TRBD1 (6 bases). Germline assignment: CDR1 SNHLY and CDR2 FYNNEI. Between the trimmed V and J ends, which lost 9 bases and 4 bases, there was a span of 13 bases. This CDR3 contains 13 residues.

Details on this clone: Other DNA sequences from this sample encode an identical CDR3 as well. The rearrangement uses TRBV5-1 and TRBJ2-7; D perhaps matches TRBD2 (6 bases). Deletions cut 0 bases from V and 0 bases from J, with 7 bases between. Germline-derived CDR1 and CDR2 are SGHRS and YFSETQ. The CDR3 sequence is 14 residues long. CDR3 in amino acids: CASSLDGSSYEQYF. CDR3 bases: TGCGCCAGCAGCTTGGACGGGAGCTCCTACGAGCAGTACTTC.

The chain is built from TRBV5-1 and TRBJ2-5, with 11 bases matching TRBD2. CDR3 length: 17 amino acids. Germline V CDR1 and CDR2: SGHRS, YFSETQ. V was clipped by 0 bases and J by 5 bases; unmatched bases: 9. CDR3 sequence (DNA): TGCGCCAGCAGCTTGGTCAGTAGCGGGAGGGCCCAGGAGACCCAGTACTTC. As protein: CASSLVSSGRAQETQYF.

V and J are TRBV4-3 and TRBJ1-6; D unresolved. The ends were cut back, 1 base at V and 5 bases at J, with 6 bases in the middle. The length of the CDR3 is 14 residues. Germline V gene lookup returns CDR1 LGHNA and CDR2 YSLEER. The DNA for the CDR3 is TGCGCCAGCAGCCAAGGAGAGAATAATTCACCCCTCCACTTT. This sequence encodes CASSQGENNSPLHF.

A single count supports this clone. The gene calls are TRBV15 and TRBJ1-2; D unresolved. The CDR3 is made up of 15 amino acids. V was clipped by 1 base and J by 3 bases, with 12 bases between them. Germline V gene sequence: CDR1 LNHNV, CDR2 YYDKDF (reference sequence). CDR3 bases: TGTGCCACCAGCAGAGGTGGGGTACTAGACTATGGCTACACCTTC. Translated, it gives CATSRGGVLDYGYTF.

The chain joins TRBV19 to TRBJ2-7; 8 nucleotides line up with TRBD1. CDR3 length: 14 residues. The germline V gene has CDR1 LNHDA and CDR2 SQIVND (reference sequence). V lost 3 bases, J lost 2 bases, and 3 bases stayed unmatched. The CDR3 coding sequence is TGTGCCAGTAGTATTGGACAGGGTGCCTACGAGCAGTACTTC. Translating gives CASSIGQGAYEQYF.

The chain carries TRBV7-6 and TRBJ1-2, with TRBD1 matching 8 bases. This CDR3 region has 16 residues. V was clipped by 5 bases and J by 4 bases; unmatched bases: 12. The germline V gene encodes CDR1 SGHVS and CDR2 FNYEAQ. CDR3 region: CASSPQVQGGSYGYTF. The CDR3 coding sequence is TGTGCCAGCAGCCCCCAGGTACAGGGGGGGAGCTATGGCTACACCTTC.

This clone was picked up one time. V gene TRBV7-9 combines with J gene TRBJ1-5; a possible D gene is TRBD1 (6 bases). Germline V gene lookup returns CDR1 SEHNR and CDR2 FQNEAQ (reference sequence). The CDR3 spans 18 residues. With 3 bases removed from V and 10 bases from J, the gap between germline ends came to 28 bases. CDR3 sequence reads: CASSFGMGGASQVGPQHF. In DNA, the CDR3 is TGTGCCAGCAGCTTCGGAATGGGGGGGGCCTCCCAAGTCGGCCCCCAGCATTTT.

The rearrangement joins TRBV2 to TRBJ1-1; the D is unclear. V was shortened by 5 bases and J by 4 bases, with 14 bases between the two germline ends. Germline-derived CDR1 and CDR2 are SNHLY and FYNNEI. The CDR3 runs to 14 residues. The CDR3: CASSREGGSTEAFF. As DNA, the CDR3 is TGTGCCAGCAGTCGAGAGGGAGGTAGCACTGAAGCTTTCTTT.

The J gene is TRBJ1-2, the V gene TRBV19; 8 nucleotides align to TRBD1. The V gene's germline CDR1 is LNHDA and CDR2 SQIVND (reference sequence). J was trimmed by 7 bases and V by 6 bases; bases with no gene match: 1. The length of the CDR3 is 11 residues. The CDR3 coding sequence is TGTGCCAGTAGAGACAGGGGTGGCTACACCTTC. Translation gives CASRDRGGYTF. Using reference TRBV19 and TRBJ1-2 for the parts outside the CDR3, the full variable domain is DGGITQSPKYLFRKEGQNVTLSCEQNLNHDAMYWYRQDPGQGLRLIYYSQIVNDFQKGDIAEGYSVSREKKESFPLTVTSAQKNPTAFYLCASRDRGGYTFGSGTRLTVV.

The rearrangement uses TRBV19 and TRBJ2-1; D perhaps matches TRBD1 (6 bases). CDR1 LNHDA and CDR2 SQIVND come from the germline V gene (reference sequence). The ends were cut back, 0 bases at V and 4 bases at J, with 13 bases in the middle. This CDR3 has 16 residues. This CDR3 reads CASSIEAAGEYNEQFF. The CDR3 DNA reads TGTGCCAGTAGTATAGAGGCGGCAGGGGAATACAATGAGCAGTTCTTC.

This clone was seen once. The chain employs TRBV5-1 and TRBJ1-5; 9 bases align to TRBD1. The CDR3 sequence is 15 residues long. Germline assignment: CDR1 SGHRS and CDR2 YFSETQ. With V trimmed by 4 bases and J by 6 bases, 8 bases remained unmatched. Written as DNA, the CDR3 is TGCGCCAGCAGCCTCGACAGGGGGTCGAGTCAGCCCCAGCATTTT. Its protein product is CASSLDRGSSQPQHF.

The J gene is TRBJ2-1, the V gene TRBV2; D unclear. The V end lost 11 bases, the J end lost 0 bases, and 11 bases lay between the germline ends. The CDR3 spans 13 residues. Per germline, CDR1 SNHLY and CDR2 FYNNEI. CDR3 DNA sequence: TGTGCCGGCACGGTCGACTCCTACAATGAGCAGTTCTTC. The encoded protein is CAGTVDSYNEQFF.

As regards this clone: This sample includes further DNA sequences coding for the same CDR3. This chain uses TRBV5-1 with TRBJ2-1; 7 bases match TRBD1. The V segment lost 0 bases and the J segment 5 bases; nucleotides outside the gene matches: 5. Per the germline V gene, CDR1 is SGHRS and CDR2 is YFSETQ. This CDR3 is built from 15 residues. CDR3 nucleotides: TGCGCCAGCAGCTTGGTGGCAGGGGGAGACAATGAGCAGTTCTTC. Amino acid sequence: CASSLVAGGDNEQFF.

The chain employs TRBV11-2 and TRBJ2-7, with 9 positions matching TRBD1. CDR1 and CDR2 from the germline V gene are SGHAT and FQNNGV. CDR3 length: 15 residues. J lost 3 bases, V lost 1 base, and 4 bases had no gene match. CDR3 residues: CASSLGTGAFYEQYF. The CDR3 DNA sequence: TGTGCCAGCAGCTTAGGGACAGGGGCTTTCTACGAGCAGTACTTC.

The V call is TRBV3-1 (or the pseudogene TRBV3-2), the J call TRBJ2-7; D call uncertain. The germline CDR1 and CDR2 sequences are LGHDT and YNNKEL (reference sequence). The CDR3 is 13 amino acids. The V end lost 2 bases, the J end lost 4 bases, and 9 bases lay between the germline ends. CDR3 sequence (DNA): TGTGCCAGCAGCCAATTCCGGGTGTACGAGCAGTACTTC. Translation: CASSQFRVYEQYF.